The 32 T cell receptor beta chains below all came from one sample that was sequenced in a study of blood T cell repertoires in COVID-19. TCRdb's table, derived via immunoSEQ multiplex PCR, lists solely in-frame clones and lacks some. The data show about 110,000 clones, with roughly 90% seen just once and roughly 4.6% held by the top ten. Sequenced input: peripheral blood. These receptor sequences come from a man between 35 and 55 years old with active or convalescent COVID-19.

This chain connects TRBV24-1 to TRBJ1-2; D is perhaps TRBD1 (6 bases). The V and J ends lost 5 bases and 6 bases respectively, with 15 bases between them. Per the germline V gene, CDR1 is KGHDR and CDR2 is SFDVKD. The CDR3 length is 14 residues. For the CDR3, the DNA is TGTGCCACCAGTGGCCCAGGGGAACTTAATGGCTACACCTTC. This translates into CATSGPGELNGYTF.

This clone appeared a few times. V and J are TRBV2 and TRBJ2-7, with 9 bases aligning to TRBD2. The CDR3 runs 13 residues. Germline assignment: CDR1 SNHLY and CDR2 FYNNEI. The V and J ends lost 7 bases and 3 bases, in that order; junction bases with no gene match: 4. The DNA of the CDR3 is TGTGCCAGCAATTTAGCGGGAGACTACGAGCAGTACTTC. The encoded protein is CASNLAGDYEQYF.

This chain uses TRBV10-1 with TRBJ2-7; 8 positions match TRBD2. V shed 8 bases, J shed 7 bases, and the junction held 13 bases outside the gene matches. CDR3 length: 14 residues. The germline CDR1 and CDR2 sequences are WNHNN and SYGVQD (reference sequence). CDR3 in amino acids: CASFPGLGPCEQYF. The CDR3, as DNA: TGCGCCAGCTTCCCGGGACTAGGTCCGTGTGAGCAGTACTTC.

The chain links TRBV18 to TRBJ1-1, with 8 nucleotides matching TRBD1. J gave up 2 bases and V 8 bases, and 4 bases lay outside the gene matches. Germline V CDR1 and CDR2: KGHSH, LQKENI. CDR3 length: 13 amino acids. CDR3 DNA: TGTGCCAGCCGACAGGGGATTAACACTGAAGCTTTCTTT. It specifies CASRQGINTEAFF.

The J gene is TRBJ2-7, the V gene TRBV3-1 (or the pseudogene TRBV3-2); no clear D. Germline-derived CDR1 and CDR2 are LGHDT and YNNKEL (reference sequence). This CDR3 comprises 12 residues. V shed 3 bases and J shed 3 bases, with 6 bases lying between them. The CDR3, as DNA: TGTGCCAGCAGCCAGACACACTACGAGCAGTACTTC. This translates into CASSQTHYEQYF.

The genes are TRBV4-3 and TRBJ2-7, with 9 positions matching TRBD1. This CDR3 spans 19 amino acids. V lost 0 bases and J lost 1; bases outside the gene matches: 13. Per the germline V gene, CDR1 is LGHNA and CDR2 is YSLEER. The CDR3 protein is CASSQDIAVGTGRSYEQYF. In nucleotides, the CDR3 is TGCGCCAGCAGCCAAGATATTGCGGTGGGGACAGGGCGATCCTACGAGCAGTACTTC.

The chain recombines TRBV29-1 with TRBJ2-3; D is unresolved. V was trimmed by 8 bases and J by 5 bases, leaving 11 bases between them. Germline V gene lookup returns CDR1 SQVTM and CDR2 ANQGSEA. This CDR3 is built from 11 residues. The CDR3 loop is CSPSRGDTQYF. CDR3 coding DNA: TGCAGCCCCTCGAGAGGAGATACGCAGTATTTT.

This sequence joins TRBV6-2 or TRBV6-3 and TRBJ2-1; the match to TRBD2 covers 9 bases. Trimming cost V 5 bases and J 4 bases; bases outside gene matches: 6. CDR1 is MNHEY and CDR2 is SVGEGT in the germline V gene. The CDR3 consists of 15 residues. The CDR3 loop is CASSATSGLYNEQFF. The CDR3 DNA follows: TGTGCCAGCAGTGCGACTAGCGGCCTTTACAATGAGCAGTTCTTC.

This clone was detected only a few times. V usage is TRBV18 and J usage is TRBJ1-2; D call uncertain. Trimming removed 2 bases at V and 3 bases at J, with 7 bases between. Germline V lookup: CDR1 KGHSH, CDR2 LQKENI. CDR3 length: 13 amino acids. The DNA of the CDR3 is TGTGCCAGCTCACCAACTCGGGACTATGGCTACACCTTC. This gives the protein CASSPTRDYGYTF.

The J gene is TRBJ1-2, the V gene TRBV12-3 or TRBV12-4; D gene uncertain. The CDR3 has 12 amino acids. V was trimmed by 4 bases and J by 7 bases, leaving 10 bases between them. This CDR3 reads CASSSVLSGYTF. The CDR3, as DNA: TGTGCCAGCAGTTCGGTTCTGAGTGGCTACACCTTC.

The rearrangement links TRBV19 to TRBJ2-7, with TRBD1 matching 9 bases. This CDR3 contains 15 residues. Germline CDR1 reads LNHDA; CDR2 reads SQIVND (reference sequence). With V trimmed by 0 bases and J by 3 bases, 3 bases remained unmatched. The CDR3 sequence: CASSIEGQGNYEQYF. In DNA form, the CDR3 reads TGTGCCAGTAGTATAGAAGGACAGGGGAACTACGAGCAGTACTTC. The variable domain in full, with the rest retrieved from reference TRBV19 and TRBJ2-7, is DGGITQSPKYLFRKEGQNVTLSCEQNLNHDAMYWYRQDPGQGLRLIYYSQIVNDFQKGDIAEGYSVSREKKESFPLTVTSAQKNPTAFYLCASSIEGQGNYEQYFGPGTRLTVT.

This chain connects TRBV7-8 to TRBJ2-7; possibly TRBD2 for D (5 bases). Germline-derived CDR1 and CDR2 are SGHVS and FQNEAQ. CDR3 length equals 14 residues. Trimming removed 3 bases from V and 3 bases from J, with 12 bases in between. CDR3 amino acids: CASSFGLTYYEQYF. CDR3 nucleotide sequence: TGTGCCAGCAGCTTTGGACTGACCTACTACGAGCAGTACTTC.

The V call is TRBV19, the J call TRBJ1-1; no definite D call. Trimming shortened V by 7 bases and J by 1 base, and 13 bases separated the two germline ends. CDR3 size: 14 residues. In germline, CDR1 is LNHDA, CDR2 SQIVND (reference sequence). CDR3 nucleotide sequence: TGTGCCAGTAACCCCCCATCAGGGAACACTGAAGCTTTCTTT. Encoded protein: CASNPPSGNTEAFF.

The J gene is TRBJ2-6, the V gene TRBV3-1 (or the pseudogene TRBV3-2); D ambiguous. Germline CDR1 is LGHDT and CDR2 is YNNKEL (reference sequence). The CDR3 consists of 16 residues. Trimming took off 5 bases at V and 0 bases at J, with 11 bases between the two ends. The DNA of the CDR3 is TGTGCCAGCAGCAGATTGACGGGCTCTGGGGCCAACGTCCTGACTTTC. Its protein is CASSRLTGSGANVLTF.

The genes are TRBV19 and TRBJ2-7; the match to TRBD1 covers 7 bases. V gave up 5 bases and J gave up 11 bases; unmatched junction bases: 12. Germline V gene data show CDR1 as LNHDA and CDR2 as SQIVND (reference sequence). The CDR3 has 13 residues. This chain's CDR3 is CASSELYGTVEYF. The CDR3 bases are TGTGCCAGTAGTGAACTATACGGGACAGTGGAGTACTTC.

This clone occurred a few times. The chain employs TRBV29-1 and TRBJ1-3; no definite D call. The CDR3 contains 16 residues. V shed 3 bases and J shed 0 bases, with 15 bases lying between them. CDR1 is SQVTM, CDR2 ANQGSEA, per germline. The CDR3 protein is CSVDLPQATSGNTIYF. CDR3 nucleotide sequence: TGCAGCGTTGACCTACCCCAGGCCACCTCTGGAAACACCATATATTTT.

V usage is TRBV12-3 or TRBV12-4 and J usage is TRBJ1-2, with 8 bases identical to TRBD1. This CDR3 is built from 12 residues. The V and J ends lost 7 bases and 11 bases, in that order; junction bases with no gene match: 9. For the CDR3, the DNA is TGTGCCAGCACTGGGACAGGCGCGGGTTACACCTTC. Protein sequence: CASTGTGAGYTF.

The rearrangement joins TRBV9 to TRBJ2-3, with D possibly TRBD2 on 7 matching bases. This CDR3 spans 16 amino acids. The ends were cut back, 3 bases at V and 6 bases at J, with 20 bases in the middle. Germline CDR1 is SGDLS and CDR2 is YYNGEE. The CDR3 is CASSGSGGGRADTQYF. The DNA of the CDR3 is TGTGCCAGCAGCGGATCTGGGGGCGGGAGAGCGGATACGCAGTATTTT.

This chain joins TRBV19 and TRBJ2-6; D remains ambiguous. The CDR3 covers 14 residues. The V end was cut by 8 bases, the J end by 1 base, with 9 bases between. The germline CDR1 and CDR2 sequences are LNHDA and SQIVND (reference sequence). The CDR3 here is CASAWSSGANVLTF. The CDR3 DNA reads TGTGCCAGTGCCTGGAGTTCTGGGGCCAACGTCCTGACTTTC.

The V gene is TRBV6-5, the J gene TRBJ1-1; the D is unclear. With 8 bases removed from V and 8 bases from J, the gap between germline ends came to 12 bases. This CDR3 has 11 residues. The germline V gene has CDR1 MNHEY and CDR2 SVGAGI. In DNA, the CDR3 is TGTGCCAGCGAATATGGCTCCGAAGCTTTCTTT. This translates into CASEYGSEAFF.

V gene TRBV4-3 combines with J gene TRBJ2-6, with no clear D. The CDR3 extends over 16 amino acids. Germline V gene lookup returns CDR1 LGHNA and CDR2 YSLEER. Trimming left V 0 bases short and J 0 bases short, with 6 bases between. CDR3 in DNA: TGCGCCAGCAGCCAAGACTTCAGCTCTGGGGCCAACGTCCTGACTTTC. This translates into CASSQDFSSGANVLTF.

The chain uses TRBV18 and TRBJ1-4, with TRBD1 as a possible D gene (6 bases). V lost 2 bases and J 5 bases, leaving 12 bases between the germline ends. CDR3 length: 15 amino acids. Per germline, CDR1 KGHSH and CDR2 LQKENI. CDR3: CASSPLSGDNEKLFF. CDR3 sequence (DNA): TGTGCCAGCTCACCATTATCAGGGGACAATGAAAAACTGTTTTTT.

The V gene is TRBV28, the J gene TRBJ2-3; D perhaps matches TRBD2 (7 bases). This CDR3 has 20 amino acids. Germline V gene data show CDR1 as MDHEN and CDR2 as SYDVKM. V dropped 6 bases and J dropped 4 bases, with 32 bases sitting between them. The CDR3: CASRPGGLKLAGEPPDTQYF. The CDR3 DNA follows: TGTGCCAGCAGGCCTGGGGGGCTCAAACTGGCGGGAGAACCCCCAGATACGCAGTATTTT.

This clone appeared once. The chain links TRBV7-2 to TRBJ2-1, with D hard to call. The CDR3 runs 12 residues. Germline lookup yields CDR1 SGHTA and CDR2 FQGNSA. With 3 bases removed from V and 3 bases from J, the gap between germline ends came to 3 bases. The CDR3 sequence: CASSFLYNEQFF. The CDR3 DNA follows: TGTGCCAGCAGCTTCCTCTACAATGAGCAGTTCTTC.

This clone came up once. The V and J genes are TRBV5-4 and TRBJ2-5, with a weak D call TRBD2 (5 bases). Germline CDR1 and CDR2: SGHNT and YYREEE (reference sequence). This CDR3 is 14 amino acids long. Trimming took 0 bases from V and 8 from J, leaving 14 bases between them. The CDR3 DNA follows: TGTGCCAGCAGCTTGGAAGCGGTTGGTGCCACCCAGTACTTC. Amino acids: CASSLEAVGATQYF.

The chain couples TRBV30 to TRBJ2-3, with 10 bases identical to TRBD2. This CDR3 comprises 15 residues. Germline V gives CDR1 GTSNPN, CDR2 SVGIG (reference sequence). J gave up 5 bases and V 3 bases, and 8 bases lay outside the gene matches. In nucleotides, the CDR3 is TGTGCCTGGAGGCTTTCCAGCGGGAGGGGAGATACGCAGTATTTT. This codes for CAWRLSSGRGDTQYF.

The genes are TRBV30 and TRBJ2-1; 10 positions agree with TRBD2. CDR3 length: 13 residues. Germline trimming cut 8 bases from V and 8 bases from J; bases unmatched to any gene: 9. The germline V gene encodes CDR1 GTSNPN and CDR2 SVGIG (reference sequence). The CDR3: CAGRLAGRHEQFF. CDR3 sequence (DNA): TGTGCCGGTAGACTAGCGGGCCGCCATGAGCAGTTCTTC.

The gene calls are TRBV4-2 and TRBJ2-1; 9 bases fit TRBD2. Germline-derived CDR1 and CDR2 are LGHNA and YNFKEQ. The CDR3 has 15 residues. V shed 0 bases, J shed 7 bases, and the junction held 4 bases outside the gene matches. CDR3 sequence (DNA): TGTGCCAGCAGCCAAGATCGGCTAGCGGGGAATGAGCAGTTCTTC. Its protein product is CASSQDRLAGNEQFF.

This rearrangement joins TRBV11-2 to TRBJ2-2; D possibly corresponds to TRBD2 (5 bases). Germline assignment: CDR1 SGHAT and CDR2 FQNNGV. V lost 2 bases and J lost 0, with 13 bases in between. The length of the CDR3 is 17 residues. CDR3 amino acids: CASSLYPETTNTGELFF. The DNA of the CDR3 is TGTGCCAGCAGCTTATACCCAGAGACTACGAACACCGGGGAGCTGTTTTTT.

The J gene is TRBJ1-3, the V gene TRBV4-3, with TRBD1 as a possible D gene (5 bases). Germline CDR1 is LGHNA and CDR2 is YSLEER. The CDR3 is 17 amino acids. V lost 3 bases and J 1 base, leaving 16 bases between the germline ends. The CDR3 is CASSQASYQGSGNTIYF. The CDR3 DNA is TGCGCCAGCAGCCAGGCCTCCTATCAGGGTTCTGGAAACACCATATATTTT.

Points on this clone: Compared with germline, one end of the junction differs, possibly owing to a read error. Different DNA sequences within this sample yield the same CDR3. The chain links TRBV18 to TRBJ2-5; D is perhaps TRBD2 (7 bases). Germline-derived CDR1 and CDR2 are KGHSH and LQKENI. This CDR3 has 16 residues. Written as DNA, the CDR3 is TGTGCCAGCTCACAGGGCGGGAGCACGGGACAAGAAACCCAGTACTTC. This codes for CASSQGGSTGQETQYF.

The chain combines TRBV7-2 with TRBJ2-2; 11 nucleotides line up with TRBD2. This CDR3 is built from 15 residues. CDR1 SGHTA and CDR2 FQGNSA come from the germline V gene. V lost 4 bases, J lost 4 bases, and 2 bases stayed unmatched. CDR3 in amino acids: CASSSSGRITGELFF. CDR3 coding DNA: TGTGCCAGCAGCTCTAGCGGGAGGATCACCGGGGAGCTGTTTTTT.